Following are 26 T cell receptor beta chains from one sample sequenced in a study of blood T cell repertoires in COVID-19. Profiled with immunoSEQ multiplex PCR; TCRdb holds only in-frame clones, not every one. The table has about 330,000 clones, approximately 88% seen once; the top ten hold 5%. The sequenced material came from PBMCs or T cells enriched from blood (not recorded which). The receptors shown here come from a man aged 25-45 years who had recovered from COVID-19.

V usage is TRBV25-1 and J usage is TRBJ1-4; 7 bases match TRBD1. In germline, CDR1 is MGHDK, CDR2 SYGVNS. The CDR3 has 15 residues. Trimming removed 8 bases from V and 7 bases from J; junction bases left unmatched: 13. The CDR3 DNA reads TGTGCCAGCGCCCCCCCGACAGGGATGGGTGAAAAACTGTTTTTT. It codes for CASAPPTGMGEKLFF.

The chain carries TRBV6-5 and TRBJ2-7; D is possibly TRBD2 (7 bases). This CDR3 spans 13 amino acids. Germline V gene lookup returns CDR1 MNHEY and CDR2 SVGAGI. V was cut by 6 bases and J by 5 bases, with 14 bases left in between. DNA of the CDR3: TGTGCCAGCAGAAGGGAGGGGGGCGACGAGCAGTACTTC. Translated: CASRREGGDEQYF.

V is TRBV12-3 or TRBV12-4 and J is TRBJ1-1; D is unclear. The V gene lost 1 base and the J gene lost 5 bases, with 8 bases spanning the gap. The CDR3 extends over 13 amino acids. The CDR3 DNA reads as TGTGCCAGCAGTTTAGAGGGCGGGACTGAAGCTTTCTTT. It codes for CASSLEGGTEAFF.

V usage is TRBV18 and J usage is TRBJ1-3; a possible D gene is TRBD1 (5 bases). Germline V lookup: CDR1 KGHSH, CDR2 LQKENI. The V and J ends lost 6 bases and 0 bases respectively, with 12 bases between them. This CDR3 region has 15 residues. CDR3 sequence: CASSGQRSSGNTIYF. The CDR3 DNA follows: TGTGCCAGCTCGGGGCAGAGAAGCTCTGGAAACACCATATATTTT.

The genes are TRBV7-9 and TRBJ1-4, with 8 bases matching TRBD1. This CDR3 region has 16 residues. The trim removed 4 bases at V and 7 bases at J, leaving 11 bases unmatched. Germline V lookup: CDR1 SEHNR, CDR2 FQNEAQ (reference sequence). This CDR3 is CASSSYRDRRIEKLFF. The CDR3 DNA reads TGTGCCAGCAGCTCCTACCGGGACAGGCGTATTGAAAAACTGTTTTTT.

The rearrangement links TRBV25-1 to TRBJ1-1; possibly TRBD1 for D (5 bases). CDR3 size: 14 residues. Looked up from germline, CDR1 is MGHDK and CDR2 is SYGVNS. V gave up 6 bases and J gave up 1 base, with 12 bases separating them. The CDR3 bases are TGTGCCAGCAGCTGGGGGGAAGGGAACACTGAAGCTTTCTTT. Amino acids: CASSWGEGNTEAFF.

The chain joins TRBV11-3 to TRBJ2-1; 8 nucleotides line up with TRBD1. V shed 5 bases and J 12 bases; nucleotides not matched to a gene: 3. CDR3 length equals 11 residues. The germline V gene has CDR1 SGHNT and CDR2 YENEEA. The CDR3 coding sequence is TGTGCCAGCAGCACGACAGGGGCGCAGTTCTTC. Protein sequence: CASSTTGAQFF.

This chain joins TRBV18 and TRBJ1-5, with a possible D match to TRBD1 (5 bases). Trimming removed 2 bases from V and 2 bases from J, with 13 bases in between. The V gene's germline CDR1 is KGHSH and CDR2 LQKENI. The CDR3 contains 16 residues. CDR3 loop: CASSPLGAVGNQPQHF. The CDR3 bases are TGTGCCAGCTCACCATTAGGGGCCGTGGGCAATCAGCCCCAGCATTTT.

Written as DNA, the CDR3 is TGTGCCAGCTCACCACAGGGGGAGGGCACTGAAGCTTTCTTT. It yields the protein CASSPQGEGTEAFF. The chain recombines TRBV18 with TRBJ1-1; possibly TRBD1 for D (6 bases). In germline, CDR1 is KGHSH, CDR2 LQKENI. V was cut by 1 base and J by 4 bases, with 10 bases left in between. This CDR3 is built from 14 residues.

The chain links TRBV11-2 to TRBJ2-5; a weak D match, TRBD1 (6 bases). The CDR3 covers 15 residues. With 5 bases removed from V and 4 bases from J, the gap between germline ends came to 17 bases. Germline CDR1 reads SGHAT; CDR2 reads FQNNGV. CDR3 protein: CASSRLQGGGETQYF. CDR3 nucleotides: TGTGCCAGCAGCAGGTTACAGGGTGGGGGAGAGACCCAGTACTTC.

The chain employs TRBV7-9 and TRBJ2-5; 9 nucleotides agree with TRBD2. This CDR3 contains 17 residues. The V and J ends lost 1 base and 5 bases, in that order; junction bases with no gene match: 11. Germline lookup yields CDR1 SEHNR and CDR2 FQNEAQ (reference sequence). CDR3 loop: CASSLVLGGGARETQYF. The CDR3 DNA sequence: TGTGCCAGCAGCTTAGTTTTAGGCGGGGGGGCGCGGGAGACCCAGTACTTC.

The rearrangement uses TRBV11-3 and TRBJ2-1; D might be TRBD1 (7 bases). Trimming stripped 2 bases from V and 4 bases from J, with 9 bases between. The CDR3 runs to 14 residues. Per the germline V gene, CDR1 is SGHNT and CDR2 is YENEEA. CDR3 bases: TGTGCCAGCAGCTTACAGGGGGGTTACAATGAGCAGTTCTTC. As protein: CASSLQGGYNEQFF.

Details on this clone: The CDR3 does not close with the conserved phenylalanine or tryptophan, likely indicating a read error. No DNA is shown, since the ends of the CDR3 on it are uncertain; the CDR3 is the one TCRdb lists. This chain links TRBV2 with TRBJ1-3; TRBD1, the table's D call, was not compared with the DNA. The CDR3 spans 11 residues, counting both ends. Germline assignment: CDR1 SNHLY and CDR2 FYNNEI. The CDR3: CASSEGTGGEI.

This clone has just one count. The chain couples TRBV4-1 to TRBJ2-3; the D is unclear. The ends were cut back, 4 bases at V and 2 bases at J, with 10 bases in the middle. Germline loops: CDR1 MGHRA, CDR2 YSYEKL. This CDR3 contains 14 residues. CDR3 sequence: CASSPGGYTDTQYF. In DNA, the CDR3 is TGCGCCAGCAGCCCAGGTGGTTACACAGATACGCAGTATTTT.

The chain recombines TRBV7-9 with TRBJ2-7; 11 bases are shared with TRBD1. The CDR3 is 17 amino acids. With V trimmed by 3 bases and J by 1 base, 8 bases remained unmatched. Germline V gene data show CDR1 as SEHNR and CDR2 as FQNEAQ (reference sequence). The CDR3 bases are TGTGCCAGCAGCTTTCTCAAAGGACAGGGGGCTTCCTACGAGCAGTACTTC. This encodes CASSFLKGQGASYEQYF.

The chain employs TRBV5-4 and TRBJ1-4, with 8 positions matching TRBD1. This CDR3 is 16 amino acids long. V trimming: 0 bases; J trimming: 3 bases; junction bases outside the gene matches: 4. In germline, CDR1 is SGHNT, CDR2 YYREEE (reference sequence). CDR3 sequence reads: CASSLVTGGPNEKLFF. The CDR3 region has the DNA TGTGCCAGCAGCTTGGTTACAGGGGGGCCTAATGAAAAACTGTTTTTT.

This rearrangement joins TRBV15 to TRBJ2-5, with D perhaps matching TRBD1 (6 bases). CDR1 is LNHNV, CDR2 YYDKDF, per germline (reference sequence). The CDR3 covers 14 residues. V lost 6 bases and J 0 bases, leaving 11 bases between the germline ends. DNA of the CDR3: TGTGCCACCAGTCTCAGGGACAACCAAGAGACCCAGTACTTC. This sequence encodes CATSLRDNQETQYF.

This clone was seen more than once but under ten times. J is TRBJ1-2 and V is TRBV28, with D perhaps TRBD1 (5 bases). CDR1 and CDR2 from the germline V gene are MDHEN and SYDVKM. V shed 2 bases and J shed 6 bases, with 13 bases lying between them. The CDR3 consists of 14 residues. DNA of the CDR3: TGTGCCAGCAGTTTAGGGGGAGGAGGGGATGGCTACACCTTC. Its translation: CASSLGGGGDGYTF.

This chain uses TRBV6-5 with TRBJ1-5; weak D call: TRBD1 (6 bases). From germline, CDR1 is MNHEY and CDR2 SVGAGI. V lost 6 bases to trimming and J lost 4 bases, with 13 bases between them. The CDR3 contains 14 residues. Here the CDR3 DNA reads TGTGCCAGCAGCGCTGGGACACCTAATCAGCCCCAGCATTTT. Amino acid sequence: CASSAGTPNQPQHF.

The chain recombines TRBV11-2 with TRBJ2-5; 11 nucleotides align to TRBD1. V lost 5 bases, J lost 5 bases, and 10 bases stayed unmatched. The CDR3 consists of 16 residues. CDR1 and CDR2 (germline): SGHAT, FQNNGV. The CDR3, as DNA: TGTGCCAGCAGCGAGGCCGGGACAGGGGGTACGGAGACCCAGTACTTC. Translated: CASSEAGTGGTETQYF.

This chain links TRBV5-1 with TRBJ2-1; 7 nucleotides agree with TRBD2. Germline values: CDR1 SGHRS, CDR2 YFSETQ. V trimming: 0 bases; J trimming: 4 bases; junction bases outside the gene matches: 7. CDR3 length: 16 amino acids. CDR3 in DNA: TGCGCCAGCAGCTTGGAATCGAGCGGGGTTTACAATGAGCAGTTCTTC. It translates to CASSLESSGVYNEQFF.

The J gene is TRBJ2-2, the V gene TRBV7-6; D perhaps matches TRBD2 (6 bases). Germline V gene data show CDR1 as SGHVS and CDR2 as FNYEAQ. CDR3 length: 15 residues. V lost 5 bases and J lost 1, with 11 bases in between. The CDR3 nucleotides read TGTGCCAGCAGCCCCCGGGACTGGAACACCGGGGAGCTGTTTTTT. The encoded protein is CASSPRDWNTGELFF.

The chain couples TRBV4-1 to TRBJ1-5; D is uncertain. V gave up 4 bases and J gave up 3 bases, with 13 bases separating them. Germline CDR1 is MGHRA and CDR2 is YSYEKL. The CDR3 spans 15 residues. The CDR3 DNA reads as TGCGCCAGCAGCCTACGTTACGGGGTCAATCAGCCCCAGCATTTT. Its translation is CASSLRYGVNQPQHF.

The chain has TRBV18 and TRBJ1-6; the D gene is possibly TRBD1 (6 bases). Trimming pared 3 bases from V and 7 bases from J, leaving 7 bases between. Germline loops: CDR1 KGHSH, CDR2 LQKENI. The CDR3 covers 13 residues. Here the CDR3 reads CASSPGANSPLHF. DNA of the CDR3: TGTGCCAGCTCACCGGGGGCGAATTCACCCCTCCACTTT.

This chain's CDR3 is CASSREGAHQETQYF. In DNA, the CDR3 is TGTGCCAGCAGCCGAGAAGGGGCTCACCAAGAGACCCAGTACTTC. V usage is TRBV5-4 and J usage is TRBJ2-5, with D perhaps matching TRBD1 (5 bases). This CDR3 is 15 amino acids long. The V and J ends lost 4 bases and 0 bases respectively, with 13 bases between them. Germline values: CDR1 SGHNT, CDR2 YYREEE (reference sequence).

The J gene is TRBJ2-7, the V gene TRBV6-1; no reliable D call. Trimming left V 2 bases short and J 5 bases short, with 10 bases between. The CDR3 covers 13 residues. Germline assignment: CDR1 MNHNS and CDR2 SASEGT. The CDR3 bases are TGTGCCAGCAGTGAACGACTGAAGGACGAGCAGTACTTC. Its protein product is CASSERLKDEQYF.